The 18 T cell receptor beta chains listed next were all sequenced from one sample in a study of blood T cell repertoires in COVID-19. TCRdb's table, derived via immunoSEQ multiplex PCR, lists solely in-frame clones and lacks some. The repertoire has a few hundred thousand clones, around nine tenths of them found once; the top ten carry 10%. The sequencing sample was made of PBMCs or T cells enriched from blood (not recorded which). Source of these receptors: a woman aged 50 to 65 who had recovered from COVID-19.

The chain has TRBV29-1 and TRBJ2-7; 7 bases are shared with TRBD1. There are 11 residues in the CDR3. V was pared by 6 bases and J by 2 bases, with 1 base of the junction left unmatched. Germline loops: CDR1 SQVTM, CDR2 ANQGSEA. CDR3 sequence reads: CSVGQTYEQYF. The DNA of the CDR3 is TGCAGCGTGGGACAGACCTACGAGCAGTACTTC.

The gene calls are TRBV3-1 (or the pseudogene TRBV3-2) and TRBJ2-1; D is perhaps TRBD1 (6 bases). V was shortened by 4 bases and J by 8 bases, with 12 bases between the two germline ends. Germline values: CDR1 LGHDT, CDR2 YNNKEL (reference sequence). CDR3 size: 13 residues. This chain's CDR3 is CASSPNRAHEQFF. The CDR3 DNA is TGTGCCAGCAGCCCCAACAGGGCCCATGAGCAGTTCTTC.

The J gene is TRBJ1-6, the V gene TRBV5-6; TRBD1 might be the D (6 bases). Germline-derived CDR1 and CDR2 are SGHDT and YYEEEE. Trimming pared 3 bases from V and 13 bases from J, leaving 14 bases between. The CDR3 is 13 residues long. The CDR3 region is CASSSLQGSPLHF. The DNA of the CDR3 is TGTGCCAGCAGCTCCTTACAGGGATCGCCCCTCCACTTT.

The V gene is TRBV9, the J gene TRBJ1-4; 7 nucleotides line up with TRBD1. This CDR3 has 16 residues. Germline CDR1 reads SGDLS; CDR2 reads YYNGEE. V was pared by 3 bases and J by 0 bases, with 5 bases of the junction left unmatched. The CDR3 sequence: CASSERDSATNEKLFF. The CDR3 DNA is TGTGCCAGCAGCGAGAGGGACAGTGCAACTAATGAAAAACTGTTTTTT.

The chain uses TRBV7-8 and TRBJ1-5; perhaps TRBD1 as D (5 bases). Germline V lookup: CDR1 SGHVS, CDR2 FQNEAQ. Between the trimmed V and J ends, which lost 3 bases and 0 bases, there was a span of 24 bases. This CDR3 has 20 residues. In nucleotides, the CDR3 is TGTGCCAGCAGCTTTGGGGGGTTGCTGGAGCCAGGGAGTAGCAATCAGCCCCAGCATTTT. Its protein is CASSFGGLLEPGSSNQPQHF.

The rearrangement links TRBV6-5 to TRBJ2-5, with TRBD1 matching over 9 bases. Germline V gives CDR1 MNHEY, CDR2 SVGAGI. V dropped 6 bases and J dropped 3; count of bases not matched to a gene: 5. The CDR3 totals 14 residues. The CDR3 region is CASSVWTGEETQYF. The CDR3 DNA is TGTGCCAGCAGCGTCTGGACAGGGGAAGAGACCCAGTACTTC.

This clone has just one count. Written as DNA, the CDR3 is TGTGCCAGCAGTCCCAGGGCGGGGAATTCACCCCTCCACTTT. Translating it yields CASSPRAGNSPLHF. This chain links TRBV6-2 or TRBV6-3 with TRBJ1-6; D possibly corresponds to TRBD1 (5 bases). Germline V lookup: CDR1 MNHEY, CDR2 SVGEGT. This CDR3 region has 14 residues. The ends were cut back, 5 bases at V and 7 bases at J, with 12 bases in the middle.

This sequence joins TRBV7-9 and TRBJ2-7; no reliable D call. V lost 2 bases to trimming and J lost 1 base, with 9 bases between them. CDR1 and CDR2 (germline): SEHNR, FQNEAQ (reference sequence). The CDR3 is made up of 14 amino acids. The CDR3 DNA is TGTGCCAGCAGCTTACCTAGTACGTCCTACGAGCAGTACTTC. It encodes CASSLPSTSYEQYF.

The chain couples TRBV11-1 to TRBJ1-6; no definite D call. The germline gives CDR1 SGHAT, CDR2 FQDESV (reference sequence). The CDR3 is 16 residues long. V lost 1 base and J 1 base, leaving 8 bases between the germline ends. CDR3: CASSLERYSYNSPLHF. For the CDR3, the DNA is TGTGCCAGCAGCTTAGAGCGGTATTCCTATAATTCACCCCTCCACTTT.

This clone was seen just once. The chain combines TRBV18 with TRBJ1-1, with D maybe TRBD1 (6 bases). With 4 bases removed from V and 0 bases from J, the gap between germline ends came to 12 bases. CDR1 and CDR2 from the germline V gene are KGHSH and LQKENI. CDR3 length: 15 amino acids. In DNA form, the CDR3 reads TGTGCCAGCTCACAGTGGACAGACATGAACACTGAAGCTTTCTTT. This codes for CASSQWTDMNTEAFF. Based on the CDR3 plus reference TRBV18 and TRBJ1-1, the full variable domain is NAGVMQNPRHLVRRRGQEARLRCSPMKGHSHVYWYRQLPEEGLKFMVYLQKENIIDESGMPKERFSAEFPKEGPSILRIQQVVRGDSAAYFCASSQWTDMNTEAFFGQGTRLTVV.

The V call is TRBV5-6, the J call TRBJ1-3, with D possibly matching TRBD1 (5 bases). This CDR3 contains 17 residues. Looked up from germline, CDR1 is SGHDT and CDR2 is YYEEEE. Trimming took 1 base from V and 0 from J, leaving 14 bases between them. CDR3: CASSLTGLLSSGNTIYF. CDR3 DNA: TGTGCCAGCAGCTTGACAGGCTTACTCAGCTCTGGAAACACCATATATTTT.

The V gene is TRBV6-5, the J gene TRBJ1-4, with D uncertain. The CDR3 has 14 amino acids. Trimming took 3 bases from V and 4 from J, leaving 9 bases between them. Germline lookup yields CDR1 MNHEY and CDR2 SVGAGI. CDR3 DNA sequence: TGTGCCAGCAGTTATCGGGGTAGTAATGAAAAACTGTTTTTT. Translation gives CASSYRGSNEKLFF.

The DNA of the CDR3 is TGTGCCATCAGCTCGGGCAGGGAACGTGGCTACACCTTC. Amino acids: CAISSGRERGYTF. The rearrangement joins TRBV10-3 to TRBJ1-2; tentatively, D is TRBD1 (5 bases). Germline lookup yields CDR1 ENHRY and CDR2 SYGVKD. The CDR3 contains 13 residues. V was cut by 6 bases and J by 7 bases, with 15 bases left in between.

The chain uses TRBV3-1 (or the pseudogene TRBV3-2) and TRBJ1-6; TRBD1 matches 8 bases. The CDR3 runs 14 residues. Trimming cost V 3 bases and J 10 bases; bases outside gene matches: 5. The germline V gene has CDR1 LGHDT and CDR2 YNNKEL (reference sequence). The CDR3 DNA reads as TGTGCCAGCAGCCACGGACAGGGTCTCTCACCCCTCCACTTT. Amino acid sequence: CASSHGQGLSPLHF.

The rearrangement joins TRBV27 to TRBJ1-1; 7 nucleotides align to TRBD1. J gave up 4 bases and V 5 bases, and 7 bases lay outside the gene matches. CDR3 length: 14 residues. Germline CDR1 reads MNHEY; CDR2 reads SMNVEV (reference sequence). The CDR3 bases are TGTGCCAGCAGTCCCAATGGACAGGTCACTGAAGCTTTCTTT. It is translated as CASSPNGQVTEAFF.

This sequence joins TRBV5-1 and TRBJ1-4; unclear D gene. Per the germline V gene, CDR1 is SGHRS and CDR2 is YFSETQ. This CDR3 is built from 12 residues. The V and J ends lost 5 bases and 7 bases respectively, with 9 bases between them. The CDR3 DNA reads as TGCGCCAGCAGTTCCGCGGGTGAAAAACTGTTTTTT. Its protein is CASSSAGEKLFF. Complete variable domain (other parts from reference TRBV5-1 and TRBJ1-4): KAGVTQTPRYLIKTRGQQVTLSCSPISGHRSVSWYQQTPGQGLQFLFEYFSETQRNKGNFPGRFSGRQFSNSRSEMNVSTLELGDSALYLCASSSAGEKLFFGSGTQLSVL.

This clone was detected a few times. The chain links TRBV5-1 to TRBJ1-4, with D uncertain. The V gene lost 0 bases and the J gene lost 5 bases, with 11 bases spanning the gap. Germline CDR1 reads SGHRS; CDR2 reads YFSETQ. This CDR3 is built from 15 residues. The CDR3 sequence: CASSLGWPPNEKLFF. The CDR3 nucleotides read TGCGCCAGCAGCTTGGGTTGGCCTCCAAATGAAAAACTGTTTTTT.

The rearrangement uses TRBV28 and TRBJ2-2; D gene unclear. The V gene lost 5 bases and the J gene lost 2 bases, with 15 bases spanning the gap. The CDR3 has 16 amino acids. Germline-derived CDR1 and CDR2 are MDHEN and SYDVKM. Here the CDR3 reads CASSRGDQRNTGELFF. CDR3 coding DNA: TGTGCCAGCAGTAGAGGTGACCAGAGAAACACCGGGGAGCTGTTTTTT.